This entry features one T cell receptor (beta chain) sequence. The data originate from a study of T cell changes during pregnancy in multiple sclerosis. The CDR3 is 12 amino acids. Trimming removed 2 bases from V and 4 bases from J; junction bases left unmatched: 1. The V gene's germline CDR1 is GTSNPN and CDR2 SVGIG (reference sequence). Produced via immunoSEQ multiplex PCR; TCRdb's table is partial and in-frame only. Seen here are under 130,000 clones, around 91% observed once, and the top ten hold about 0.9%. The rearrangement uses TRBV30 and TRBJ2-5; 7 nucleotides line up with TRBD1. The source was peripheral blood, collected after pregnancy. The origin of this receptor is a female donor with multiple sclerosis, enrolled in a pregnancy study. The CDR3 DNA reads as TGTGCCTGGAGTCCAGGGGGAGAGACCCAGTACTTC. It is translated as CAWSPGGETQYF.